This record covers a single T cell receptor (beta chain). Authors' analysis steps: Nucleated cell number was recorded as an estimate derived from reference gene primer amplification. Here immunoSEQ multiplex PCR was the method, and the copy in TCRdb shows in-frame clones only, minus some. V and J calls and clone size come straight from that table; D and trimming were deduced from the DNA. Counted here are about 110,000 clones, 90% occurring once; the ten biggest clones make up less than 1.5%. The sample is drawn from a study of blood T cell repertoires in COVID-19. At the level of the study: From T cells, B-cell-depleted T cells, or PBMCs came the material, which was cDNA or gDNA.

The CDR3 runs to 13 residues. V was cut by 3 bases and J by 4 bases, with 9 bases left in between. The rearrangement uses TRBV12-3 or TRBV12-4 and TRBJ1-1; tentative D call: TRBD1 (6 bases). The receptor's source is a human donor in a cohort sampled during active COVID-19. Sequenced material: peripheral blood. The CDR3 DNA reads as TGTGCCAGCAGTTTCACAGGGATCACTGAAGCTTTCTTT. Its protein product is CASSFTGITEAFF.